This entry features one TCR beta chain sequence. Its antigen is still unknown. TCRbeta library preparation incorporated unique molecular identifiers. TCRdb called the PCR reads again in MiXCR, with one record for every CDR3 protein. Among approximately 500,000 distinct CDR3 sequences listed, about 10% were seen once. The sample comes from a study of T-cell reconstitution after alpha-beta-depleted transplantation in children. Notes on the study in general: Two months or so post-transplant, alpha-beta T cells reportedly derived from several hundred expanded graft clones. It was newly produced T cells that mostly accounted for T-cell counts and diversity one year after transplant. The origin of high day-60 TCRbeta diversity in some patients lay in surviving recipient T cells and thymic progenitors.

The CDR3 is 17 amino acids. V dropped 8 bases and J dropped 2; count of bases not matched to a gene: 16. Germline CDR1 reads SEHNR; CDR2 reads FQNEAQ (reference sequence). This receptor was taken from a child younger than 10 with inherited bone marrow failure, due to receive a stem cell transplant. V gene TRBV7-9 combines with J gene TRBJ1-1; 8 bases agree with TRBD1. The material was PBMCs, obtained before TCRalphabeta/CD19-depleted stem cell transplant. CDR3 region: CASGLGRDRRFNTEAFF. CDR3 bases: TGTGCCAGCGGACTCGGCCGGGACAGGAGATTTAACACTGAAGCTTTCTTT.